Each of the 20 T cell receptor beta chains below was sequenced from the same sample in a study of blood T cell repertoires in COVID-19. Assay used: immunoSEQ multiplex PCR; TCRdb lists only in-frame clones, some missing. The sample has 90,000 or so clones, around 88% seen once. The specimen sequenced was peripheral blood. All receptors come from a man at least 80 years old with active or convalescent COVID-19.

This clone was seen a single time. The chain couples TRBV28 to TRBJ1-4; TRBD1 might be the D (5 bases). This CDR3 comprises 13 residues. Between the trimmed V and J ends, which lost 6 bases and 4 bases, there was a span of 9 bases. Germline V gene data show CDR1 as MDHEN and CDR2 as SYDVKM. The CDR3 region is CASRDSNNEKLFF. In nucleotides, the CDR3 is TGTGCCAGCAGAGACAGTAATAATGAAAAACTGTTTTTT.

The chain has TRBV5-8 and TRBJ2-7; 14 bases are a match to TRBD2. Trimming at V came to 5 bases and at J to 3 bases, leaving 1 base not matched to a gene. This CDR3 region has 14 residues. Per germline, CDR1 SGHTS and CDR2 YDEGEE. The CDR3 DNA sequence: TGTGCCAGCAGGGGACTAGCGGGAGTCTACGAGCAGTACTTC. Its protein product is CASRGLAGVYEQYF.

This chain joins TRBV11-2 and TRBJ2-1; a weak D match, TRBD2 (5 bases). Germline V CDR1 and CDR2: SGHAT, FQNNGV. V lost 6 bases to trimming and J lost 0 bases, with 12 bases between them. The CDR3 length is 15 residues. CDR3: CASRGGLSSYNEQFF. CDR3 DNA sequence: TGTGCCAGCAGAGGCGGGCTTAGCTCCTACAATGAGCAGTTCTTC.

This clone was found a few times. The CDR3 reads CASRRDTTTEYEQYF. The CDR3 DNA sequence: TGTGCCAGCAGAAGGGACACCACTACGGAATACGAGCAGTACTTC. The chain combines TRBV2 with TRBJ2-7; D possibly corresponds to TRBD1 (6 bases). This CDR3 is 15 amino acids long. Trimming cost V 6 bases and J 4 bases, with 19 bases left between them. The V gene's germline CDR1 is SNHLY and CDR2 FYNNEI. The full variable domain, rest sourced from reference TRBV2 and TRBJ2-7, is EPEVTQTPSHQVTQMGQEVILRCVPISNHLYFYWYRQILGQKVEFLVSFYNNEISEKSEIFDDQFSVERPDGSNFTLKIRSTKLEDSAMYFCASRRDTTTEYEQYFGPGTRLTVT.

CDR3 DNA: TGCAGCGTTGCCTTGGCTAGCGGGATAGGAGAGACCCAGTACTTC. It encodes CSVALASGIGETQYF. J is TRBJ2-5 and V is TRBV29-1, with 9 bases aligning to TRBD2. The CDR3 covers 15 residues. Germline V lookup: CDR1 SQVTM, CDR2 ANQGSEA. The V segment lost 4 bases and the J segment 4 bases; nucleotides outside the gene matches: 10.

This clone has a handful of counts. The CDR3 spells CASSTQGDFEQYF. The CDR3 coding sequence is TGTGCCAGCAGTACACAGGGGGACTTCGAGCAGTACTTC. The chain links TRBV28 to TRBJ2-7; 8 bases match TRBD1. The CDR3 totals 13 residues. The J segment lost 6 bases and the V segment lost 5 bases, leaving 6 bases of the junction unmatched. CDR1 is MDHEN and CDR2 is SYDVKM in the germline V gene.

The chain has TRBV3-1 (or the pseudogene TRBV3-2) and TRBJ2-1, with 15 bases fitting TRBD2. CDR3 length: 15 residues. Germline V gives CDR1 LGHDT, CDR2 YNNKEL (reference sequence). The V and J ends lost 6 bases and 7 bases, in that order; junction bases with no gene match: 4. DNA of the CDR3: TGTGCCAGCAGTCACGGACTAGCGGGAGGGAATGAGCAGTTCTTC. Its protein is CASSHGLAGGNEQFF.

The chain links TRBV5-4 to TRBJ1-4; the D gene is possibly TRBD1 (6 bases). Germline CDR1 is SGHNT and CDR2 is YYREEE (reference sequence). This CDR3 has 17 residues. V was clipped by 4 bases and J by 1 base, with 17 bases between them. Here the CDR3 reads CASSVNNRALTNEKLFF. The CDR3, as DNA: TGTGCCAGCAGCGTAAACAACAGGGCTCTAACTAATGAAAAACTGTTTTTT.

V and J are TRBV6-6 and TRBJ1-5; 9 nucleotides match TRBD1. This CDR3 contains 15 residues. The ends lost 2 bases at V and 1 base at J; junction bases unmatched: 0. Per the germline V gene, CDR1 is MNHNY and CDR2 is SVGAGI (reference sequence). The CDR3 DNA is TGTGCCAGCAGTTACGGGACAGGGAGCAATCAGCCCCAGCATTTT. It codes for CASSYGTGSNQPQHF.

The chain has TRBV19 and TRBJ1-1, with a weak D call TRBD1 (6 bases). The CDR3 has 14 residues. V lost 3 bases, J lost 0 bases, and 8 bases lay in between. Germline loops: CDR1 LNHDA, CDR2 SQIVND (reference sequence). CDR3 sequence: CASSIWGLNTEAFF. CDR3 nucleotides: TGTGCCAGTAGTATTTGGGGGCTGAACACTGAAGCTTTCTTT. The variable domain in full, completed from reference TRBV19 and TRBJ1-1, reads DGGITQSPKYLFRKEGQNVTLSCEQNLNHDAMYWYRQDPGQGLRLIYYSQIVNDFQKGDIAEGYSVSREKKESFPLTVTSAQKNPTAFYLCASSIWGLNTEAFFGQGTRLTVV.

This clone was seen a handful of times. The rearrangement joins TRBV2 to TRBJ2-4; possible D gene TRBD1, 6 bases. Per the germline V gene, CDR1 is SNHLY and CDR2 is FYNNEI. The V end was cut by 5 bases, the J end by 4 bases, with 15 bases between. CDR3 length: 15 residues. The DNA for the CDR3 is TGTGCCAGCAGTATATCCGGGACACTAAAAAACATTCAGTACTTC. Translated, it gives CASSISGTLKNIQYF.

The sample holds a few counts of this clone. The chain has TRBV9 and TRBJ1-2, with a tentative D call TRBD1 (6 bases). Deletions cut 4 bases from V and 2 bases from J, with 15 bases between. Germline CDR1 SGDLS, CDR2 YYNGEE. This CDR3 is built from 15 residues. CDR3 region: CASSYSPQGNYGYTF. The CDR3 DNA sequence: TGTGCCAGCAGCTATAGCCCCCAGGGGAACTATGGCTACACCTTC.

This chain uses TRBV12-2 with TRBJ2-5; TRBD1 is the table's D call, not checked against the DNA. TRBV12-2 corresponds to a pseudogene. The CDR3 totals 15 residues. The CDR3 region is CASRLGLGQGETQYF. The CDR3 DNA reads TGTGCAAGTCGCTTAGGATTGGGGCAAGGGGAGACCCAGTACTTC.

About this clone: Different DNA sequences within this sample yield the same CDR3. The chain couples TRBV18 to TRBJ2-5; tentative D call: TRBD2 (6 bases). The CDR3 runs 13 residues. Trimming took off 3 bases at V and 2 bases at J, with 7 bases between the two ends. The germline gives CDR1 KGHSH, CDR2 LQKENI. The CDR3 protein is CASSPGLQETQYF. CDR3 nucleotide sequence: TGTGCCAGCTCACCGGGACTTCAAGAGACCCAGTACTTC. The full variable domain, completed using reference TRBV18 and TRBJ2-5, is NAGVMQNPRHLVRRRGQEARLRCSPMKGHSHVYWYRQLPEEGLKFMVYLQKENIIDESGMPKERFSAEFPKEGPSILRIQQVVRGDSAAYFCASSPGLQETQYFGPGTRLLVL.

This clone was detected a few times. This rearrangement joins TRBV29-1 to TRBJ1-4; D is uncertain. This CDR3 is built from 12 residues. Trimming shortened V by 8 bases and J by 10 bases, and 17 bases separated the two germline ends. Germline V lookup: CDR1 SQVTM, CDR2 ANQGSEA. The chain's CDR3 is CSCSLVNGKLFF. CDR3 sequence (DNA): TGCAGCTGTTCCTTAGTGAACGGAAAACTGTTTTTT.

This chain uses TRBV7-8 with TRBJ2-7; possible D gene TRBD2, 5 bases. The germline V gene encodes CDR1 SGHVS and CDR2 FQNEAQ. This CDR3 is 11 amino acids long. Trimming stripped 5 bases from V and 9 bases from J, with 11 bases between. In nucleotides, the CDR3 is TGTGCCAGCAGCCTAACTAGGCTGCAGTACTTC. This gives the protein CASSLTRLQYF.

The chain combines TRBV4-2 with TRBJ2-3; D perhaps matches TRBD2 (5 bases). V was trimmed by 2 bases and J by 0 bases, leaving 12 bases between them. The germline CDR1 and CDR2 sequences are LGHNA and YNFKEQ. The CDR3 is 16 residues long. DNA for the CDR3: TGTGCCAGCAGCCAACTACGACGAGGGAGCACAGATACGCAGTATTTT. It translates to CASSQLRRGSTDTQYF.

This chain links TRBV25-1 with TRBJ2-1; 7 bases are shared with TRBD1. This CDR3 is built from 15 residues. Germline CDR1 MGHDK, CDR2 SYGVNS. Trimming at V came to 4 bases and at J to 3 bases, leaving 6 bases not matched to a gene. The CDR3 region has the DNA TGTGCCAGCAGTGCCTTGGGACAGTACTACAATGAGCAGTTCTTC. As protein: CASSALGQYYNEQFF. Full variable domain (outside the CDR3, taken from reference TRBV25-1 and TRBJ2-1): EADIYQTPRYLVIGTGKKITLECSQTMGHDKMYWYQQDPGMELHLIHYSYGVNSTEKGDLSSESTVSRIRTEHFPLTLESARPSHTSQYLCASSALGQYYNEQFFGPGTRLTVL.

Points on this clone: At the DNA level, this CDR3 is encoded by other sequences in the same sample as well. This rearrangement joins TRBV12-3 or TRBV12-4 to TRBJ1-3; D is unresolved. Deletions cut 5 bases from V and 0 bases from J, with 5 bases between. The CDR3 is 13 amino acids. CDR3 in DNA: TGTGCCAGCAGTCCTCTCTCTGGAAACACCATATATTTT. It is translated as CASSPLSGNTIYF.

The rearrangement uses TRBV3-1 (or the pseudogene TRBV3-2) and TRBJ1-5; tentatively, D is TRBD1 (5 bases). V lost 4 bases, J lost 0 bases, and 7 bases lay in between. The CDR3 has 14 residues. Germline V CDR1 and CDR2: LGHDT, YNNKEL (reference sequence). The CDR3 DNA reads TGTGCCAGCAGCCTCCAGGGTAGCAATCAGCCCCAGCATTTT. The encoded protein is CASSLQGSNQPQHF.